One T cell receptor (beta chain) is described in this entry. What it recognizes is unknown. These data originate in a study of CXCR3-negative and CXCR3-positive naive CD8 T cells. Study-wide context: The dataset comprises around 130 million TRB reads in total, with about 1.5 +/- 0.3 million reads per library. The study's findings and limits: Researchers reported similar TRBV-TRBJ usage in naive CXCR3-negative and CXCR3-positive cells, though memory differed. CXCR3-positive naive cells had TRB CDR3s that were more hydrophobic than CXCR3-negative naive cells had.

The CDR3 contains 16 residues. CDR1 MDHEN and CDR2 SYDVKM come from the germline V gene. With UMI labels, 5' RACE was used to prepare the TRB cDNA libraries. Reanalyzing the 5' RACE reads, TCRdb keeps one entry per CDR3 protein, without DNA. The table lists about 56,000 distinct CDR3 sequences. The sequence derives from a human donor in good health. Some clones in this sample may be carry-over from other donors' samples. V is TRBV28 and J is TRBJ2-3; the D gene TCRdb calls, TRBD1, cannot be checked with no DNA. Sequences were obtained from naive CXCR3+ CD8+ T cells from blood. Subset noted: CD45RO-CCR7+CD27+CD95- naive CD8+ T cells expressing CXCR3 (TNR3+). The CDR3 here is CASSFLDRGPTDTQYF.